This T cell receptor beta chain was documented in a study of blood T cell repertoires in COVID-19. Study context: PBMCs, B-cell-depleted T cells, or T cells provided the cDNA or gDNA that made up the material.

TCRdb's copy holds only in-frame clones and misses some; the assay was immunoSEQ multiplex PCR. Among over 25,000 clones listed, roughly 85% were seen once. CDR1 and CDR2 from the germline V gene are MGHRA and YSYEKL. Trimming cost V 4 bases and J 3 bases; bases outside gene matches: 3. The CDR3 is 15 amino acids. This chain joins TRBV4-1 and TRBJ2-1; 10 bases are a match to TRBD1. The sequence came from an elderly man with active COVID-19. Sequencing was done on a sample of peripheral blood. The DNA of the CDR3 is TGCGCCAGCAGCCTTTGGGACAGGGGCTACAATGAGCAGTTCTTC. Encoded protein: CASSLWDRGYNEQFF.